This T cell receptor beta chain was profiled in a study of T cells in Graves' hyperthyroidism and ophthalmopathy. Study in general: Peripheral blood draws took place at initial diagnosis, ahead of any treatment.

As concerns this clonotype: Its antigen is not identified.

Amplification of TCR beta CDR3 regions was performed using RNA transcripts as template. A set of HTBI primers served as the primers for a first-round RT-PCR of the TCR CDR3. TCRdb called the multiplex PCR reads again in MiXCR, with one record for every CDR3 protein. The repertoire holds 150,000 to 200,000 distinct CDR3 sequences, with around 15% as singletons. Thyroid ultrasound and orbital computed tomography, with clinical symptoms and serum thyroxine and TRAb, informed diagnoses. The study's findings and limits: The blood repertoire included most of the expanded thyroid clonotypes above 0.001.

This CDR3 has 20 amino acids. The V gene lost 4 bases and the J gene lost 5 bases, with 29 bases spanning the gap. CDR1 is MGHRA, CDR2 YSYEKL, per germline. The TCR originated in a woman aged 45-59 years with Graves' hyperthyroidism. The V and J genes are TRBV4-1 and TRBJ1-4, with no clear D. Sequenced input: blood. CDR3 amino acids: CASSRTWRAMHLMENEKLFF. CDR3 in DNA: TGCGCCAGCAGCCGCACGTGGAGGGCGATGCATTTAATGGAGAATGAAAAACTGTTTTTT.